Below are 26 T cell receptor beta chains sequenced from a single sample in a study of cytomegalovirus exposure and HLA in healthy donors. Using immunoSEQ multiplex PCR, the repertoire was profiled, and TCRdb retains in-frame clones only, with some absent. The sample has fewer than 200,000 clones; roughly four fifths are singletons. Sequenced input: PBMCs. Receptors originate from a woman between 18 and 29 years old in good health and CMV-seropositive.

This clone was detected only a few times. V usage is TRBV21-1 and J usage is TRBJ1-6. TRBV21-1 is termed a pseudogene. This CDR3 region has 17 residues. CDR3 in amino acids: CASSKDDCSGGYSPLHF. The CDR3, as DNA: TGTGCCAGCAGCAAAGATGATTGTTCGGGGGGCTATTCACCCCTCCACTTT.

The chain uses TRBV5-1 and TRBJ1-1, with TRBD1 matching over 9 bases. This CDR3 is 14 amino acids long. CDR1 is SGHRS and CDR2 is YFSETQ in the germline V gene. V lost 4 bases to trimming and J lost 5 bases; unmatched junction nucleotides: 6. The CDR3 here is CASSPDRGGTEAFF. In DNA form, the CDR3 reads TGCGCCAGCAGCCCGGACAGGGGTGGAACTGAAGCTTTCTTT.

The rearrangement links TRBV6-6 to TRBJ1-1; 10 bases line up with TRBD1. Germline values: CDR1 MNHNY, CDR2 SVGAGI (reference sequence). CDR3 length: 16 residues. V trimming: 5 bases; J trimming: 4 bases; junction bases outside the gene matches: 10. This CDR3 reads CASSLPTGGGITEAFF. In nucleotides, the CDR3 is TGTGCCAGCAGTCTTCCGACAGGGGGCGGCATCACTGAAGCTTTCTTT.

V is TRBV7-9 and J is TRBJ1-5; D is possibly TRBD1 (5 bases). The germline V and J ends were trimmed by 4 bases and 5 bases, with 21 bases remaining between them. The CDR3 has 17 residues. Germline values: CDR1 SEHNR, CDR2 FQNEAQ (reference sequence). The CDR3 bases are TGTGCCAGCAGCTCTTATAAAGGACATGTGAGCCATCAGCCCCAGCATTTT. This gives the protein CASSSYKGHVSHQPQHF.

CDR3 loop: CASSQQGAVDEQFF. In DNA form, the CDR3 reads TGTGCCAGCAGCCAACAGGGGGCCGTCGATGAGCAGTTCTTC. This sequence joins TRBV7-7 and TRBJ2-1; 9 bases are shared with TRBD1. CDR1 is SSHAT and CDR2 is FNYEAQ in the germline V gene (reference sequence). The junction had 7 bases not matched to a gene; V was cut back by 5 bases and J by 8 bases. There are 14 residues in the CDR3.

This clone was seen a handful of times. This chain joins TRBV2 and TRBJ2-7; 9 bases fit TRBD1. The CDR3 contains 13 residues. Germline V gene lookup returns CDR1 SNHLY and CDR2 FYNNEI. Trimming cost V 8 bases and J 3 bases; bases outside gene matches: 5. CDR3 in amino acids: CASGDRERYEQYF. DNA for the CDR3: TGTGCCAGCGGGGACAGGGAACGCTACGAGCAGTACTTC. Combining the CDR3 with reference TRBV2 and TRBJ2-7 gives the whole variable domain EPEVTQTPSHQVTQMGQEVILRCVPISNHLYFYWYRQILGQKVEFLVSFYNNEISEKSEIFDDQFSVERPDGSNFTLKIRSTKLEDSAMYFCASGDRERYEQYFGPGTRLTVT.

The rearrangement joins TRBV5-1 to TRBJ2-3; 7 bases match TRBD1. This CDR3 is 14 amino acids long. The V gene's germline CDR1 is SGHRS and CDR2 YFSETQ. V was pared by 4 bases and J by 6 bases, with 8 bases of the junction left unmatched. The DNA for the CDR3 is TGCGCCAGCAGCCTGGGACAGACCCGTGATACGCAGTATTTT. Translation: CASSLGQTRDTQYF.

V gene TRBV10-2 combines with J gene TRBJ2-1; D gene uncertain. The ends were cut back, 3 bases at V and 7 bases at J, with 10 bases in the middle. CDR3 length: 13 residues. From germline, CDR1 is WSHSY and CDR2 SAAADI. CDR3 residues: CASSEPAWNEQFF. The CDR3 DNA sequence: TGCGCCAGCAGTGAACCAGCGTGGAATGAGCAGTTCTTC.

The V call is TRBV5-1, the J call TRBJ2-3, with 11 bases that match TRBD2. This CDR3 region has 17 residues. CDR1 is SGHRS and CDR2 is YFSETQ in the germline V gene. V was clipped by 2 bases and J by 4 bases; unmatched bases: 9. CDR3 sequence (DNA): TGCGCCAGCAGCTTACGGATTAGCGGGGGGGCCTCAGATACGCAGTATTTT. It translates to CASSLRISGGASDTQYF.

In this sample, this clone turned up once. The chain carries TRBV5-4 and TRBJ1-1; possible D gene TRBD1, 6 bases. V was shortened by 1 base and J by 4 bases, with 11 bases between the two germline ends. The CDR3 loop spans 14 amino acids. Per the germline V gene, CDR1 is SGHNT and CDR2 is YYREEE (reference sequence). CDR3 bases: TGTGCCAGCAGCTTGACCCAGGGGAGCACTGAAGCTTTCTTT. It codes for CASSLTQGSTEAFF.

This chain links TRBV7-6 with TRBJ1-5; D possibly corresponds to TRBD1 (6 bases). V lost 3 bases, J lost 4 bases, and 19 bases lay in between. From germline, CDR1 is SGHVS and CDR2 FNYEAQ. The CDR3 runs to 17 residues. CDR3 sequence (DNA): TGTGCCAGCAGCTTCCGTTCCCCCAGCAGGGGTAATCAGCCCCAGCATTTT. This encodes CASSFRSPSRGNQPQHF.

The V gene is TRBV7-3, the J gene TRBJ2-2; 7 positions match TRBD1. V was clipped by 5 bases and J by 2 bases; unmatched bases: 5. The CDR3 length is 15 residues. Per the germline V gene, CDR1 is SGHTA and CDR2 is FQGTGA. Here the CDR3 DNA reads TGTGCCAGCAGCCACGGACAGGTTAACACCGGGGAGCTGTTTTTT. Encoded protein: CASSHGQVNTGELFF.

The CDR3 region is CASSPQGLGGYTF. DNA of the CDR3: TGTGCCAGCAGCCCTCAGGGTTTGGGTGGCTACACCTTC. The chain links TRBV11-2 to TRBJ1-2; TRBD1 is a possible D gene (5 bases). This CDR3 has 13 residues. V was shortened by 5 bases and J by 7 bases, with 14 bases between the two germline ends. Germline V CDR1 and CDR2: SGHAT, FQNNGV.

The rearrangement links TRBV5-1 to TRBJ2-1, with 8 bases lining up with TRBD2. The CDR3 loop spans 15 amino acids. The V gene's germline CDR1 is SGHRS and CDR2 YFSETQ. Germline trimming cut 7 bases from V and 12 bases from J; bases unmatched to any gene: 18. The CDR3: CASGETSGFGLAQFF. The CDR3 DNA is TGCGCCAGCGGTGAAACTAGCGGTTTTGGTCTGGCGCAGTTCTTC.

This clone turned up a few times. The chain joins TRBV5-1 to TRBJ1-2; 8 bases agree with TRBD1. CDR1 SGHRS and CDR2 YFSETQ come from the germline V gene. V trimming: 0 bases; J trimming: 7 bases; junction bases outside the gene matches: 8. The CDR3 spans 15 residues. The CDR3 reads CASSLDVTGVSGYTF. The CDR3 region has the DNA TGCGCCAGCAGCTTGGATGTGACAGGGGTGAGTGGCTACACCTTC.

J is TRBJ1-2 and V is TRBV2, with TRBD1 as a possible D gene (6 bases). CDR3 length: 13 amino acids. Looked up from germline, CDR1 is SNHLY and CDR2 is FYNNEI. V shed 4 bases and J shed 5 bases, with 11 bases lying between them. This chain's CDR3 is CASSATGRYGYTF. The CDR3 bases are TGTGCCAGCAGTGCAACAGGGAGATATGGCTACACCTTC.

The chain's CDR3 is CASSPSTGDQPQHF. In DNA, the CDR3 is TGTGCCAGCTCGCCCTCGACAGGGGATCAGCCCCAGCATTTT. The chain recombines TRBV18 with TRBJ1-5; 8 nucleotides match TRBD1. Germline V CDR1 and CDR2: KGHSH, LQKENI. The CDR3 spans 14 residues. V was clipped by 6 bases and J by 5 bases; unmatched bases: 6.

The DNA of the CDR3 is TGTGCCAGCAGCTTGGTAGCGGGGGGTCTCAATGAGCAGTTCTTC. It yields the protein CASSLVAGGLNEQFF. The rearrangement links TRBV11-2 to TRBJ2-1; 10 positions match TRBD2. Germline values: CDR1 SGHAT, CDR2 FQNNGV. CDR3 length: 15 residues. V shed 3 bases and J 6 bases; nucleotides not matched to a gene: 5.

This chain connects TRBV19 to TRBJ2-7, with 9 positions matching TRBD2. CDR3 length equals 16 residues. Germline CDR1 reads LNHDA; CDR2 reads SQIVND (reference sequence). The trim removed 3 bases at V and 5 bases at J, leaving 11 bases unmatched. The CDR3, as DNA: TGTGCCAGTAGTATTTTGCCGGCGGGGGGGCGTAACGAGCAGTACTTC. Its protein is CASSILPAGGRNEQYF.

The chain combines TRBV7-2 with TRBJ2-3, with TRBD2 matching 12 bases. V gave up 1 base and J gave up 5 bases; unmatched junction bases: 10. Germline CDR1 and CDR2: SGHTA and FQGNSA. The CDR3 covers 18 residues. CDR3 region: CASSLVLPSGGAGDTQYF. CDR3 nucleotides: TGTGCCAGCAGCTTAGTTCTGCCTAGCGGGGGGGCGGGAGATACGCAGTATTTT.

The chain has TRBV6-5 and TRBJ1-1; D gene ambiguous. The germline V gene encodes CDR1 MNHEY and CDR2 SVGAGI. CDR3 length equals 12 residues. The V end was cut by 6 bases, the J end by 7 bases, with 12 bases between. The CDR3 nucleotides read TGTGCCAGCAGAACGGTGGGGAGTGAAGCTTTCTTT. Translated, it gives CASRTVGSEAFF.

The chain links TRBV25-1 to TRBJ2-7; perhaps TRBD1 as D (5 bases). This CDR3 spans 15 amino acids. V was clipped by 0 bases and J by 1 base, with 10 bases between them. Germline-derived CDR1 and CDR2 are MGHDK and SYGVNS. The CDR3 sequence: CASSEYRVGSYEQYF. CDR3 nucleotides: TGTGCCAGCAGTGAATACAGGGTGGGGTCCTACGAGCAGTACTTC.

J is TRBJ2-7 and V is TRBV5-4; tentatively, D is TRBD1 (6 bases). CDR3 length: 16 amino acids. Germline loops: CDR1 SGHNT, CDR2 YYREEE (reference sequence). V gave up 4 bases and J gave up 3 bases, with 20 bases separating them. CDR3 residues: CASSHWAAGERYEQYF. The CDR3 DNA is TGTGCCAGCAGCCATTGGGCGGCAGGGGAGCGCTACGAGCAGTACTTC.

The chain employs TRBV4-1 and TRBJ2-7; the match to TRBD2 covers 12 bases. Germline assignment: CDR1 MGHRA and CDR2 YSYEKL. The V gene end was trimmed by 3 bases and the J gene end by 0 bases; junction bases not matched to a gene: 0. This CDR3 is 15 amino acids long. The CDR3 coding sequence is TGCGCCAGCAGCCAGACTAGCGGGAGCTCCTACGAGCAGTACTTC. Protein: CASSQTSGSSYEQYF.

The V gene is TRBV5-1, the J gene TRBJ2-7; 7 bases match TRBD1. The V gene end was trimmed by 4 bases and the J gene end by 5 bases; junction bases not matched to a gene: 6. The germline V gene encodes CDR1 SGHRS and CDR2 YFSETQ. The CDR3 contains 13 residues. The chain's CDR3 is CASSRIQGDEQYF. The DNA for the CDR3 is TGCGCCAGCAGCCGAATCCAGGGGGACGAGCAGTACTTC. Complete variable domain (other parts from reference TRBV5-1 and TRBJ2-7): KAGVTQTPRYLIKTRGQQVTLSCSPISGHRSVSWYQQTPGQGLQFLFEYFSETQRNKGNFPGRFSGRQFSNSRSEMNVSTLELGDSALYLCASSRIQGDEQYFGPGTRLTVT.

The V and J genes are TRBV19 and TRBJ2-7; possible D gene TRBD1, 5 bases. Trimming took 4 bases from V and 4 from J, leaving 11 bases between them. The germline gives CDR1 LNHDA, CDR2 SQIVND (reference sequence). This CDR3 is 13 amino acids long. The CDR3 here is CASSSPRGYEQYF. CDR3 nucleotide sequence: TGTGCCAGTAGTAGCCCAAGGGGTTACGAGCAGTACTTC.